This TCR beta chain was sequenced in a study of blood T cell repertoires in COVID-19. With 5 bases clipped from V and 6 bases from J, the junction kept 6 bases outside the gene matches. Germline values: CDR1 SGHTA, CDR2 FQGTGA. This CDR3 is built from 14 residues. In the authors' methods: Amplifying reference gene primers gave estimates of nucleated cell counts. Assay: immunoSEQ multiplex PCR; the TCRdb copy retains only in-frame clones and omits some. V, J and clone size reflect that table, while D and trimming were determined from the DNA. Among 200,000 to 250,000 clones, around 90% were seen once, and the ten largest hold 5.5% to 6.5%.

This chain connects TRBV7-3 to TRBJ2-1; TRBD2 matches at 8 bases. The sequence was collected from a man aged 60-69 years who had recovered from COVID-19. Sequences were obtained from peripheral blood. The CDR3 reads CASSQGTSFNEQFF. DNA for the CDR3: TGTGCCAGCAGCCAGGGGACTAGTTTCAATGAGCAGTTCTTC.